A single sample is the source of the 8 T cell receptor beta chains below, sequenced in a study of blood T cell repertoires in COVID-19. Here immunoSEQ multiplex PCR was the method, and the copy in TCRdb shows in-frame clones only, minus some. Of approximately 90,000 clones listed, 65% to 90% are singletons. The sequenced material came from peripheral blood. The receptors here all came from a man between 60 and 75 years old with acute or convalescent COVID-19.

The chain is built from TRBV11-3 and TRBJ2-1; D is uncertain. With 5 bases removed from V and 6 bases from J, the gap between germline ends came to 14 bases. The CDR3 covers 14 residues. Looked up from germline, CDR1 is SGHNT and CDR2 is YENEEA. CDR3 in amino acids: CASSRPPGSNEQFF. CDR3 bases: TGTGCCAGCAGCCGCCCGCCCGGTTCCAATGAGCAGTTCTTC. The entire variable domain, with the rest obtained from reference TRBV11-3 and TRBJ2-1, is as follows: EAGVVQSPRYKIIEKKQPVAFWCNPISGHNTLYWYLQNLGQGPELLIRYENEEAVDDSQLPKDRFSAERLKGVDSTLKIQPAELGDSAVYLCASSRPPGSNEQFFGPGTRLTVL.

The rearrangement joins TRBV30 to TRBJ2-7; the match to TRBD2 covers 7 bases. The CDR3 spans 15 residues. The trim removed 3 bases at V and 2 bases at J, leaving 10 bases unmatched. CDR1 GTSNPN and CDR2 SVGIG come from the germline V gene (reference sequence). The CDR3 DNA follows: TGTGCCTGGAGCCATCTAGCTAGCGGTCCCTACGAGCAGTACTTC. Amino acids: CAWSHLASGPYEQYF. Variable domain in full (rest from reference TRBV30 and TRBJ2-7): SQTIHQWPATLVQPVGSPLSLECTVEGTSNPNLYWYRQAAGRGLQLLFYSVGIGQISSEVPQNLSASRPQDRQFILSSKKLLLSDSGFYLCAWSHLASGPYEQYFGPGTRLTVT.

The CDR3 protein is CASSQEGFGRTEAFF. The CDR3 DNA sequence: TGTGCCAGCAGCCAAGAGGGGTTTGGGAGAACTGAAGCTTTCTTT. This chain joins TRBV14 and TRBJ1-1, with no clear D. Germline CDR1 is SGHDN and CDR2 is FVKESK. This CDR3 region has 15 residues. V lost 0 bases to trimming and J lost 5 bases, with 13 bases between them.

The chain links TRBV7-3 to TRBJ2-3, with TRBD2 as a possible D gene (5 bases). Trimming removed 1 base at V and 6 bases at J, with 14 bases between. This CDR3 has 15 amino acids. Germline loops: CDR1 SGHTA, CDR2 FQGTGA. The CDR3 nucleotides read TGTGCCAGCAGCTTAAATGGCGGGCTTGGGGATACGCAGTATTTT. This sequence encodes CASSLNGGLGDTQYF.

The V call is TRBV20-1, the J call TRBJ2-7, with D tentatively TRBD1 (6 bases). The CDR3 loop spans 11 amino acids. Trimming pared 4 bases from V and 7 bases from J, leaving 11 bases between. Germline V lookup: CDR1 DFQATT, CDR2 SNEGSKA (reference sequence). The CDR3, as DNA: TGCAGTGCTACTAGGGGGAGAGAGCAGTACTTC. As protein: CSATRGREQYF.

The rearrangement uses TRBV5-6 and TRBJ1-1; D is undetermined. The CDR3 loop spans 13 amino acids. Germline V gene data show CDR1 as SGHDT and CDR2 as YYEEEE. V was cut by 1 base and J by 0 bases, with 4 bases left in between. The CDR3 nucleotides read TGTGCCAGCAGCTTGCCAATGAACACTGAAGCTTTCTTT. Encoded protein: CASSLPMNTEAFF.

Written as DNA, the CDR3 is TGTGCCAGCAGAGACACAGGGGACACTGAAGCTTTCTTT. This codes for CASRDTGDTEAFF. This chain uses TRBV7-9 with TRBJ1-1; 7 bases fit TRBD1. CDR1 and CDR2 from the germline V gene are SEHNR and FQNEAQ (reference sequence). The CDR3 is made up of 13 amino acids. Losses at the gene ends were 6 bases for V and 3 bases for J; bases not matched to a gene: 4.

The chain combines TRBV2 with TRBJ2-5; 9 bases align to TRBD2. V gave up 9 bases and J gave up 0 bases; unmatched junction bases: 14. Germline CDR1 is SNHLY and CDR2 is FYNNEI. This CDR3 comprises 17 residues. In nucleotides, the CDR3 is TGTGCCAGAGGAAGTGGGATGTCTAGCGGGGACCAAGAGACCCAGTACTTC. Translation: CARGSGMSSGDQETQYF.